A single sample is the source of the 29 T cell receptor beta chains below, sequenced in a study of blood T cell repertoires in COVID-19. Profiled with immunoSEQ multiplex PCR; TCRdb holds only in-frame clones, not every one. The table has just over 35,000 clones, 80% to 90% seen once. The material sequenced was peripheral blood. Receptors originate from a human donor in a cohort sampled during active or convalescent COVID-19. The donor label of this sample is uncertain.

V and J are TRBV5-1 and TRBJ2-3; the match to TRBD2 covers 11 bases. CDR3 length: 15 residues. CDR1 is SGHRS and CDR2 is YFSETQ in the germline V gene. J was trimmed by 7 bases and V by 0 bases; bases with no gene match: 4. The CDR3 reads CASSLALAGVHTQYF. In nucleotides, the CDR3 is TGCGCCAGCAGCTTGGCACTAGCGGGAGTCCATACGCAGTATTTT.

The gene calls are TRBV3-1 (or the pseudogene TRBV3-2) and TRBJ2-1; 10 positions match TRBD2. From germline, CDR1 is LGHDT and CDR2 YNNKEL (reference sequence). The CDR3 spans 16 residues. The J segment lost 1 base and the V segment lost 4 bases, leaving 4 bases of the junction unmatched. For the CDR3, the DNA is TGTGCCAGCAGCCCTCCTAGCGGGAGTTCCTACAATGAGCAGTTCTTC. It translates to CASSPPSGSSYNEQFF.

V gene TRBV5-4 combines with J gene TRBJ2-7, with D hard to call. V lost 1 base to trimming and J lost 5 bases, with 13 bases between them. Looked up from germline, CDR1 is SGHNT and CDR2 is YYREEE (reference sequence). The CDR3 runs 14 residues. This chain's CDR3 is CASSLFSGRNEQYF. The CDR3 DNA sequence: TGTGCCAGCAGCTTGTTCTCAGGCAGGAACGAGCAGTACTTC. Full variable domain (remainder filled in from reference TRBV5-4 and TRBJ2-7): ETGVTQSPTHLIKTRGQQVTLRCSSQSGHNTVSWYQQALGQGPQFIFQYYREEENGRGNFPPRFSGLQFPNYSSELNVNALELDDSALYLCASSLFSGRNEQYFGPGTRLTVT.

The chain has TRBV24-1 and TRBJ2-3, with 10 positions matching TRBD2. Germline V gene data show CDR1 as KGHDR and CDR2 as SFDVKD. The CDR3 is 16 amino acids. V lost 3 bases to trimming and J lost 2 bases; unmatched junction nucleotides: 4. The CDR3 DNA sequence: TGTGCCACCAGTGATCCTCTAGCGGGAGCCACAGATACGCAGTATTTT. This translates into CATSDPLAGATDTQYF.

This chain links TRBV7-2 with TRBJ1-3; 7 bases are a match to TRBD1. The length of the CDR3 is 16 residues. V shed 5 bases, J shed 4 bases, and the junction held 11 bases outside the gene matches. Germline-derived CDR1 and CDR2 are SGHTA and FQGNSA. The CDR3 nucleotides read TGTGCCAGCAGCCAGGGACAGCCAATGACCGGAAACACCATATATTTT. This codes for CASSQGQPMTGNTIYF.

This clone was seen more than once but under ten times. The chain recombines TRBV7-9 with TRBJ1-2; TRBD1 matches 7 bases. The CDR3 is 12 amino acids. V lost 5 bases to trimming and J lost 8 bases; unmatched junction nucleotides: 5. Germline values: CDR1 SEHNR, CDR2 FQNEAQ (reference sequence). In nucleotides, the CDR3 is TGTGCCAGCAGCACCCACAGGGGAGGCTACACCTTC. Protein product: CASSTHRGGYTF.

This clone was counted between two and nine times. The chain has TRBV19 and TRBJ1-2; 7 nucleotides align to TRBD1. The CDR3 totals 17 residues. The germline V gene encodes CDR1 LNHDA and CDR2 SQIVND (reference sequence). The V and J ends lost 4 bases and 1 base, in that order; junction bases with no gene match: 12. CDR3 region: CASSNSGTDHYNYGYTF. In DNA, the CDR3 is TGTGCCAGTAGTAACTCCGGGACAGATCATTATAACTATGGCTACACCTTC.

This clone is classed as medium-sized. The chain joins TRBV1 to TRBJ2-3; the table gives TRBD2 as D, unverified against the DNA. TRBV1 is annotated as a pseudogene. This CDR3 region has 19 residues. The CDR3 nucleotides are TGCACCAGCAGCCAGATAGGGACTAGCGGGAGGGATTGCACAGATACGCAGTATTTT. Translated, it gives CTSSQIGTSGRDCTDTQYF.

This chain connects TRBV11-2 to TRBJ2-2, with 9 bases that match TRBD1. Germline assignment: CDR1 SGHAT and CDR2 FQNNGV. The CDR3 runs 16 residues. Trimming took 3 bases from V and 7 from J; bases not matched to a gene: 9. The CDR3 nucleotides read TGTGCCAGCAGCTTTGGGCCGGGACAGGGAAACGGGGAGCTGTTTTTT. The encoded protein is CASSFGPGQGNGELFF.

The chain employs TRBV18 and TRBJ2-7; unclear D gene. V gave up 3 bases and J gave up 7 bases, with 13 bases separating them. CDR1 is KGHSH, CDR2 LQKENI, per germline. The CDR3 is made up of 13 amino acids. CDR3 DNA sequence: TGTGCCAGCTCACCGGGCCCCCTACGGGAGCAGTACTTC. It is translated as CASSPGPLREQYF.

The chain is built from TRBV5-6 and TRBJ2-1; TRBD2 matches 8 bases. CDR1 is SGHDT and CDR2 is YYEEEE in the germline V gene. The CDR3 sequence is 15 residues long. V trimming: 4 bases; J trimming: 8 bases; junction bases outside the gene matches: 11. The CDR3 spells CASSPRSGSTDEQFF. The DNA of the CDR3 is TGTGCCAGCAGCCCTCGGAGCGGGAGTACCGATGAGCAGTTCTTC.

In its sample, this clone was seen a few times. The chain recombines TRBV19 with TRBJ1-2; D perhaps matches TRBD1 (5 bases). This CDR3 is built from 13 residues. Per germline, CDR1 LNHDA and CDR2 SQIVND (reference sequence). Trimming took off 10 bases at V and 2 bases at J, with 14 bases between the two ends. The CDR3 spells CATKMGPNYGYTF. CDR3 bases: TGTGCCACCAAGATGGGGCCCAACTATGGCTACACCTTC.

The chain joins TRBV3-1 (or the pseudogene TRBV3-2) to TRBJ2-3; possibly TRBD2 for D (7 bases). Germline V gene lookup returns CDR1 LGHDT and CDR2 YNNKEL (reference sequence). The CDR3 has 17 amino acids. V lost 1 base to trimming and J lost 2 bases, with 16 bases between them. DNA of the CDR3: TGTGCCAGCAGCCAAGTAGGGGGGAGGGCAGACACAGATACGCAGTATTTT. This encodes CASSQVGGRADTDTQYF.

The gene calls are TRBV5-1 and TRBJ2-1, with TRBD2 as a possible D gene (6 bases). Per germline, CDR1 SGHRS and CDR2 YFSETQ. V shed 1 base and J shed 1 base, with 9 bases lying between them. This CDR3 has 15 residues. In nucleotides, the CDR3 is TGCGCCAGCAGCTTGATGGCGGGGTCCTACAATGAGCAGTTCTTC. Amino acids: CASSLMAGSYNEQFF. The full variable domain, completed using reference TRBV5-1 and TRBJ2-1, is KAGVTQTPRYLIKTRGQQVTLSCSPISGHRSVSWYQQTPGQGLQFLFEYFSETQRNKGNFPGRFSGRQFSNSRSEMNVSTLELGDSALYLCASSLMAGSYNEQFFGPGTRLTVL.

J is TRBJ2-3 and V is TRBV9; 7 bases line up with TRBD2. Germline V gene lookup returns CDR1 SGDLS and CDR2 YYNGEE. J lost 0 bases, V lost 4 bases, and 2 bases had no gene match. The CDR3 is 14 amino acids. The CDR3: CASSLSGSTDTQYF. The CDR3 DNA reads TGTGCCAGCAGCCTTAGCGGGAGCACAGATACGCAGTATTTT.

The chain has TRBV6-6 and TRBJ2-2, with D maybe TRBD1 (6 bases). The CDR3 consists of 16 residues. Trimming left V 6 bases short and J 6 bases short, with 20 bases between. Germline V gene sequence: CDR1 MNHNY, CDR2 SVGAGI (reference sequence). CDR3 coding DNA: TGTGCCAGCAGAAACCAGGGGTCCCCGGTGGCCGGGGAGCTGTTTTTT. Translated: CASRNQGSPVAGELFF.

The chain has TRBV5-1 and TRBJ2-3; 8 bases line up with TRBD2. Germline V gene lookup returns CDR1 SGHRS and CDR2 YFSETQ. With V trimmed by 4 bases and J by 1 base, 17 bases remained unmatched. CDR3 length: 19 residues. The CDR3 region is CASSRESGLGWVGTDTQYF. In nucleotides, the CDR3 is TGCGCCAGCAGCCGAGAATCGGGACTAGGATGGGTGGGCACAGATACGCAGTATTTT.

This clone appeared a single time. V and J are TRBV18 and TRBJ2-1; 9 bases are a match to TRBD2. The CDR3 length is 15 residues. CDR1 and CDR2 from the germline V gene are KGHSH and LQKENI. V was pared by 0 bases and J by 7 bases, with 4 bases of the junction left unmatched. In DNA, the CDR3 is TGTGCCAGCTCACCACCGTCTAGCGGGACAAATGAGCAGTTCTTC. This encodes CASSPPSSGTNEQFF. Full variable domain (remainder filled in from reference TRBV18 and TRBJ2-1): NAGVMQNPRHLVRRRGQEARLRCSPMKGHSHVYWYRQLPEEGLKFMVYLQKENIIDESGMPKERFSAEFPKEGPSILRIQQVVRGDSAAYFCASSPPSSGTNEQFFGPGTRLTVL.

The V gene is TRBV27, the J gene TRBJ2-3; D gene ambiguous. Deletions cut 10 bases from V and 0 bases from J, with 20 bases between. CDR3 length: 16 residues. Germline-derived CDR1 and CDR2 are MNHEY and SMNVEV (reference sequence). In DNA, the CDR3 is TGTGCCATAAAATCCCTATGGCGGAGAAGCACAGATACGCAGTATTTT. Its protein product is CAIKSLWRRSTDTQYF.

The rearrangement uses TRBV13 and TRBJ2-2; 8 positions match TRBD2. CDR1 and CDR2 (germline): PRHDT, FYEKMQ (reference sequence). The CDR3 totals 16 residues. V lost 2 bases to trimming and J lost 3 bases; unmatched junction nucleotides: 5. Here the CDR3 DNA reads TGTGCCAGCAGCTTAACTAGCGGAGAAGACACCGGGGAGCTGTTTTTT. Amino acid sequence: CASSLTSGEDTGELFF.

This clone was seen only once. V usage is TRBV6-6 and J usage is TRBJ1-4; TRBD1 might be the D (6 bases). CDR1 and CDR2 from the germline V gene are MNHNY and SVGAGI (reference sequence). V was shortened by 6 bases and J by 3 bases, with 11 bases between the two germline ends. The CDR3 has 14 amino acids. The CDR3 DNA follows: TGTGCCAGCAGCTGGACAGAAGCTAATGAAAAACTGTTTTTT. This gives the protein CASSWTEANEKLFF.

The chain is built from TRBV12-2 and TRBJ2-3; TRBD2 is the table's D call, not checked against the DNA. TRBV12-2 is a known pseudogene. This CDR3 is built from 13 residues. The DNA of the CDR3 is TGTGCAAGTCGCTCTCGGTCCGTGCGCACGCAGTATTTT. Amino acid sequence: CASRSRSVRTQYF.

V usage is TRBV2 and J usage is TRBJ1-1; 7 nucleotides match TRBD1. Germline trimming cut 5 bases from V and 4 bases from J; bases unmatched to any gene: 10. Germline CDR1 is SNHLY and CDR2 is FYNNEI. This CDR3 has 15 amino acids. The CDR3 spells CASSPRQGFATEAFF. CDR3 bases: TGTGCCAGCAGTCCCCGACAGGGTTTTGCCACTGAAGCTTTCTTT.

The chain has TRBV28 and TRBJ1-2; 9 bases match TRBD1. V dropped 6 bases and J dropped 8; count of bases not matched to a gene: 7. Germline CDR1 MDHEN, CDR2 SYDVKM. The CDR3 is made up of 13 amino acids. In nucleotides, the CDR3 is TGTGCCAGCAGCTCTACAGGGGGCGGCGGCTACACCTTC. Translation gives CASSSTGGGGYTF.

The chain has TRBV5-3 and TRBJ2-4, with D unresolved. TRBV5-3 falls under the ORF class, with uncertain function. Trimming cost V 4 bases and J 0 bases, with 23 bases left between them. This CDR3 has 19 amino acids. The CDR3 loop is CARSAYPHPSPGAKNIQYF. CDR3 nucleotide sequence: TGTGCCAGAAGCGCATACCCCCACCCCAGCCCAGGAGCCAAAAACATTCAGTACTTC.

This clone is categorized as medium-sized (0.01 to 0.1%). The gene calls are TRBV5-1 and TRBJ1-2, with D uncertain. Trimming shortened V by 3 bases and J by 5 bases, and 14 bases separated the two germline ends. Germline CDR1 and CDR2: SGHRS and YFSETQ. The CDR3 is made up of 14 amino acids. CDR3 residues: CASSSEEDRYGYTF. Written as DNA, the CDR3 is TGCGCCAGCAGCTCCGAGGAGGACCGTTATGGCTACACCTTC.

This clone has just one count. The V and J genes are TRBV4-2 and TRBJ2-5; 12 positions agree with TRBD2. The CDR3 length is 15 residues. The ends lost 6 bases at V and 1 base at J; junction bases unmatched: 3. CDR1 is LGHNA and CDR2 is YNFKEQ in the germline V gene. The CDR3 protein is CASSRTSGAQETQYF. The CDR3 DNA reads TGTGCCAGCAGTCGGACTAGCGGGGCCCAAGAGACCCAGTACTTC.

The gene calls are TRBV27 and TRBJ2-7, with 7 bases lining up with TRBD2. V shed 2 bases and J 0 bases; nucleotides not matched to a gene: 1. The CDR3 totals 14 residues. The germline V gene encodes CDR1 MNHEY and CDR2 SMNVEV (reference sequence). The CDR3 sequence is CASSLGGSSYEQYF. For the CDR3, the DNA is TGTGCCAGCAGTTTAGGCGGGAGCTCCTACGAGCAGTACTTC.

On this clone itself: At one of its ends the junction is not consistent with the germline gene, which may arise from a read error. The gene calls are TRBV11-3 and TRBJ1-1; 7 bases match TRBD1. The germline V gene has CDR1 SGHNT and CDR2 YENEEA. This CDR3 has 14 amino acids. The CDR3: CASRLGGSNTEAFF. The CDR3 bases are TGTGCCAGCAGGTTAGGGGGCAGTAACACTGAAGCTTTCTTT.